The present entry profiles one T cell receptor beta chain with its context. Germline assignment: CDR1 LGHNA and CDR2 YSLEER. V lost 4 bases and J lost 6; bases outside the gene matches: 7. This CDR3 is 15 amino acids long. The data stem from a study of blood T cell repertoires in COVID-19. Study as a whole: COVID-19 samples, acute and convalescent, were from the United States, Italy and Spain. T cells, B-cell-depleted T cells, or PBMCs provided the cDNA or gDNA that served as material.

The Seattle patients joined while their infection was active and were tracked longitudinally afterward. Per the study methods: It was from reference gene primer amplification that nucleated cell counts were estimated. Assay used: immunoSEQ multiplex PCR; TCRdb lists only in-frame clones, some missing. D and trimming were read from the DNA, whereas the V and J calls and clone size are those reported in that table. The sample has about 370,000 clones; roughly 90% are singletons. This TCR came from a woman aged 30 to 39 with COVID-19, enrolled during active disease. Material for sequencing was peripheral blood. The rearrangement links TRBV4-3 to TRBJ2-1, with 9 bases that match TRBD1. CDR3 DNA: TGCGCCAGCAGCCTCGGGACAGGGACCCGCAATGAGCAGTTCTTC. Translated: CASSLGTGTRNEQFF.